This TCR beta chain was identified during a study of cytomegalovirus exposure and HLA in healthy donors. The germline V gene encodes CDR1 SGHTA and CDR2 FQGTGA. Trimming stripped 4 bases from V and 0 bases from J, with 13 bases between. CDR3 size: 16 residues. Whole-study findings and limits: With DRB1 most and HLA-C fewest, TCR association rates differed between HLA loci in a later analysis. The presence/absence work took it that sequencing depth was about the same across donors.

About this clone itself: The antigen remains unidentified.

It was healthy bone marrow donors who served as donors. The primer mix had 60 Vbeta and 13 Jbeta primers. Profiling relied on immunoSEQ multiplex PCR, and the TCRdb table lists in-frame clones only, not all of them. The repertoire has 85,000 to 120,000 clones, 70% to 80% of them found once; the top ten carry approximately 3.6%. Sequenced input: PBMCs. The chain employs TRBV7-3 and TRBJ2-1; tentatively, D is TRBD2 (6 bases). The clonotype comes from a man in his 60s in good health and CMV-seronegative. The CDR3, as DNA: TGTGCCAGCAGCTCCATAGGAGGGAGCTCCTACAATGAGCAGTTCTTC. Amino acid sequence: CASSSIGGSSYNEQFF.